A single sample gave rise to the 19 T cell receptor beta chains below, sequenced in a study of T cells in Graves' hyperthyroidism and ophthalmopathy (dated by TCRdb to about 2019). Receptor libraries were prepared by multiplex PCR. This sample was sequenced with an Illumina HiSeq 2000. The TCR beta CDR3 regions were amplified from the RNA transcripts. For the first round of RT-PCR on the TCR CDR3, the HTBI primer set was used together with the Qiagen OneStep RT-PCR kit. TCRdb passed the public sequencing reads through fastp at Q25 and MiXCR, retaining productive beta sequences. Rows matching on CDR3 protein sequence are summarized as one entry with the most common DNA and genes. This sample has about 480,000 distinct CDR3 sequences in its table, and about 15% of those were observed once. The ten largest clones represent less than 20% of the sample. The sequenced sample was blood. The receptor source for this set is a woman under 30 with Graves' hyperthyroidism.

This clonotype was counted at least ten times. V usage is TRBV6-1 and J usage is TRBJ2-5; 8 bases line up with TRBD1. Germline CDR1 reads MNHNS; CDR2 reads SASEGT. V was pared by 4 bases and J by 2 bases, with 3 bases of the junction left unmatched. The CDR3 contains 14 residues. The CDR3: CASSGGQGQETQYF. CDR3 sequence (DNA): TGTGCCAGCAGTGGCGGACAGGGTCAAGAGACCCAGTACTTC.

A note on this clonotype: A much larger clone is a single base away; this may be a read error. The chain uses TRBV27 and TRBJ2-5; tentatively, D is TRBD2 (6 bases). V lost 0 bases and J lost 2, with 13 bases in between. This CDR3 has 16 amino acids. The germline gives CDR1 MNHEY, CDR2 SMNVEV (reference sequence). The CDR3 reads CASSLSPAGRQETQYF. The CDR3 DNA follows: TGTGCCAGCAGTTTATCGCCGGCGGGAAGACAAGAGACCCAGTACTTC.

The rearrangement links TRBV11-3 to TRBJ2-3; tentatively, D is TRBD2 (5 bases). This CDR3 region has 13 residues. The ends were cut back, 5 bases at V and 8 bases at J, with 14 bases in the middle. Germline lookup yields CDR1 SGHNT and CDR2 YENEEA. CDR3: CASSRTTRSTQYF. The CDR3 DNA sequence: TGTGCCAGCAGCCGCACTACTAGAAGTACGCAGTATTTT.

The V call is TRBV11-2, the J call TRBJ1-6; D is unclear. This CDR3 has 13 amino acids. Germline CDR1 is SGHAT and CDR2 is FQNNGV. The V gene lost 2 bases and the J gene lost 9 bases, with 8 bases spanning the gap. CDR3 nucleotide sequence: TGTGCCAGCAGCTTAAGTTCTAGTTCACCCCTCCACTTT. The encoded protein is CASSLSSSSPLHF.

The rearrangement joins TRBV30 to TRBJ2-5; D remains ambiguous. The germline gives CDR1 GTSNPN, CDR2 SVGIG (reference sequence). V dropped 0 bases and J dropped 2 bases, with 13 bases sitting between them. This CDR3 is 15 amino acids long. The CDR3 loop reads CAWSVGPTHQETQYF. The CDR3 bases are TGTGCCTGGAGTGTAGGGCCGACCCATCAAGAGACCCAGTACTTC.

On this clonotype itself: A much larger clone sits a single nucleotide away, making a read error possible. This chain links TRBV30 with TRBJ2-1; D may correspond to TRBD1 or TRBD2 (5 bases each). V lost 3 bases to trimming and J lost 13 bases, with 13 bases between them. The V gene's germline CDR1 is GTSNPN and CDR2 SVGIG (reference sequence). CDR3 length equals 11 residues. CDR3 DNA sequence: TGTGCCTGGAGCGCTGGGGGTGACCAGTTCTTC. Protein sequence: CAWSAGGDQFF.

This clonotype was seen more than once but under ten times. The V gene is TRBV7-8, the J gene TRBJ2-1; D may be TRBD1 or TRBD2 (6 bases each). The CDR3 has 16 amino acids. V was trimmed by 8 bases and J by 6 bases, leaving 23 bases between them. Germline V lookup: CDR1 SGHVS, CDR2 FQNEAQ. In DNA form, the CDR3 reads TGTGCCAGCTCACTCAAGGGGGGCGGCAGGGGCAATGAGCAGTTCTTC. It is translated as CASSLKGGGRGNEQFF. The full variable domain, with the rest looked up from reference TRBV7-8 and TRBJ2-1, is GAGVSQSPRYKVAKRGQDVALRCDPISGHVSLFWYQQALGQGPEFLTYFQNEAQLDKSGLPSDRFFAERPEGSVSTLKIQRTQQEDSAVYLCASSLKGGGRGNEQFFGPGTRLTVL.

This chain connects TRBV11-2 to TRBJ2-3; D is possibly TRBD2 (5 bases). This CDR3 is 13 amino acids long. V was shortened by 7 bases and J by 6 bases, with 14 bases between the two germline ends. Germline V gene sequence: CDR1 SGHAT, CDR2 FQNNGV. The CDR3 sequence is CASTLYSADTQYF. In DNA, the CDR3 is TGTGCCAGCACCCTCTATAGCGCGGATACGCAGTATTTT.

The table lists this clonotype with many counts. V and J are TRBV12-3 or TRBV12-4 and TRBJ2-3; TRBD1 matches 10 bases. The CDR3 spans 16 residues. The V and J ends lost 6 bases and 4 bases, in that order; junction bases with no gene match: 10. The CDR3 bases are TGTGCCAGCAGCTCCGACGACAGGGGGCGCGCAGATACGCAGTATTTT. Amino acids: CASSSDDRGRADTQYF.

This clonotype was seen at least ten times. The V gene is TRBV19, the J gene TRBJ1-3; 7 positions agree with TRBD1. This CDR3 region has 17 residues. Germline V gene sequence: CDR1 LNHDA, CDR2 SQIVND (reference sequence). V shed 8 bases and J 3 bases; nucleotides not matched to a gene: 16. CDR3 DNA sequence: TGTGCCAGTCGGCCCGCCGGGACAGCGAATTTTGGAAACACCATATATTTT. Translating it yields CASRPAGTANFGNTIYF. Full variable domain (missing parts from reference TRBV19 and TRBJ1-3): DGGITQSPKYLFRKEGQNVTLSCEQNLNHDAMYWYRQDPGQGLRLIYYSQIVNDFQKGDIAEGYSVSREKKESFPLTVTSAQKNPTAFYLCASRPAGTANFGNTIYFGEGSWLTVV.

Details on this clonotype: A much larger clonotype is one base distant, so this may be a read error. This chain uses TRBV3-1 with TRBJ1-2, with D possibly TRBD1 on 5 matching bases. Per the germline V gene, CDR1 is LGHDT and CDR2 is YNNKEL (reference sequence). This CDR3 spans 15 amino acids. The CDR3 nucleotides read TGTGCCAGCAGCCAAGAATCGAGGGGAGGCTATGGCCACACCTTC. It yields the protein CASSQESRGGYGHTF. The complete variable domain, with remaining parts taken from reference TRBV3-1 and TRBJ1-2, reads DTAVSQTPKYLVTQMGNDKSIKCEQNLGHDTMYWYKQDSKKFLKIMFSYNNKELIINETVPNRFSPKSPDKAHLNLHINSLELGDSAVYFCASSQESRGGYGHTFGSGTRLTVV.

This clonotype was seen ten or more times. The chain recombines TRBV11-2 with TRBJ1-1; D might be TRBD1 (5 bases). Germline V lookup: CDR1 SGHAT, CDR2 FQNNGV. The CDR3 contains 11 residues. Trimming left V 5 bases short and J 10 bases short, with 11 bases between. The CDR3, as DNA: TGTGCCAGCAGCATGGGGGGTTTAGCTTTCTTT. This translates into CASSMGGLAFF.

This clonotype was picked up many times. The V and J genes are TRBV6-1 and TRBJ2-6; possible D gene TRBD1, 6 bases. Germline CDR1 MNHNS, CDR2 SASEGT. This CDR3 spans 17 amino acids. V was pared by 6 bases and J by 0 bases, with 15 bases between. CDR3: CASSRQRGSSGANVLTF. The CDR3 DNA reads as TGTGCCAGCAGCAGACAGAGGGGGAGCTCTGGGGCCAACGTCCTGACTTTC.

This clonotype was detected many times. The chain recombines TRBV29-1 with TRBJ2-3; D uncertain. There are 12 residues in the CDR3. Per the germline V gene, CDR1 is SQVTM and CDR2 is ANQGSEA. The CDR3 loop is CLWRISTDTQYF. DNA for the CDR3: TGCCTATGGCGAATATCGACAGATACGCAGTATTTT.

At least ten counts were recorded for this clonotype. The rearrangement uses TRBV15 and TRBJ2-3; D unresolved. V lost 4 bases and J 6 bases, leaving 11 bases between the germline ends. CDR3 size: 13 residues. In germline, CDR1 is LNHNV, CDR2 YYDKDF (reference sequence). This CDR3 reads CATSISNSDTQYF. CDR3 nucleotides: TGTGCCACCAGCATTTCGAACTCGGATACGCAGTATTTT.

This clonotype was observed many times. The V call is TRBV24-1, the J call TRBJ1-2; the D gene is possibly TRBD1 (6 bases). Per the germline V gene, CDR1 is KGHDR and CDR2 is SFDVKD. V was pared by 4 bases and J by 8 bases, with 13 bases between. This CDR3 region has 13 residues. Here the CDR3 reads CATSDLLQGGYTF. The CDR3 nucleotides are TGTGCCACCAGTGACCTCCTACAGGGCGGCTACACCTTC.

This clonotype was seen once. A much larger clonotype is one base distant, so this may be a read error. V gene TRBV7-9 combines with J gene TRBJ1-3; no reliable D call. CDR3 length equals 12 residues. Germline V gene data show CDR1 as SEHNR and CDR2 as FQNEAQ (reference sequence). The CDR3 DNA follows: TGTGCCAGCGGCTTATTCGGAAACACCATATATTTT. Translation: CASGLFGNTIYF.

This clonotype was recorded many times. This chain uses TRBV2 with TRBJ1-2; TRBD1 matches 9 bases. V trimming: 8 bases; J trimming: 1 base; junction bases outside the gene matches: 5. The germline CDR1 and CDR2 sequences are SNHLY and FYNNEI. This CDR3 is 14 amino acids long. CDR3 nucleotides: TGTGCCAGCTTGCCGGGACAGGGTAACTATGGCTACACCTTC. It translates to CASLPGQGNYGYTF. The full variable domain, completed using reference TRBV2 and TRBJ1-2, is EPEVTQTPSHQVTQMGQEVILRCVPISNHLYFYWYRQILGQKVEFLVSFYNNEISEKSEIFDDQFSVERPDGSNFTLKIRSTKLEDSAMYFCASLPGQGNYGYTFGSGTRLTVV.

V usage is TRBV3-1 and J usage is TRBJ2-6, with a possible D match to TRBD2 (6 bases). The V gene lost 8 bases and the J gene lost 0 bases, with 14 bases spanning the gap. Germline lookup yields CDR1 LGHDT and CDR2 YNNKEL (reference sequence). CDR3 length: 16 amino acids. The CDR3 here is CASELAVHSGANVLTF. CDR3 nucleotide sequence: TGTGCCAGCGAACTAGCAGTCCACTCTGGGGCCAACGTCCTGACTTTC.